Below are 13 T cell receptor beta chains sequenced from a single sample in a study of T cells in Graves' hyperthyroidism and ophthalmopathy. TCR beta CDR3 sequences were amplified from RNA transcripts. Initially, a first-round RT-PCR of the TCR CDR3 employed the HTBI primer set. TCRdb called the multiplex PCR reads again in MiXCR, with one record for every CDR3 protein. The sample includes about 640,000 distinct CDR3 sequences, more than 12% of them seen just once. Sequencing was performed on blood. The origin of the receptors is a woman aged 50 to 65 with Graves' ophthalmopathy.

This clonotype was detected many times. V and J are TRBV18 and TRBJ2-1; 15 bases are a match to TRBD2. This CDR3 is 16 amino acids long. The germline V gene has CDR1 KGHSH and CDR2 LQKENI. J gave up 6 bases and V 6 bases, and 6 bases lay outside the gene matches. CDR3 bases: TGTGCCAGCTCGAATCCGGGACTAGCGGGGGGCAATGAGCAGTTCTTC. Protein: CASSNPGLAGGNEQFF.

The chain uses TRBV19 and TRBJ2-7, with D tentatively TRBD1 (6 bases). This CDR3 spans 13 amino acids. Trimming shortened V by 3 bases and J by 3 bases, and 9 bases separated the two germline ends. Germline CDR1 LNHDA, CDR2 SQIVND (reference sequence). CDR3 nucleotide sequence: TGTGCCAGTAGTATGAGGGACAACTACGAGCAGTACTTC. It yields the protein CASSMRDNYEQYF.

This clonotype was observed many times. V is TRBV20-1 and J is TRBJ2-3, with 8 positions matching TRBD1. The length of the CDR3 is 15 residues. The V segment lost 2 bases and the J segment 4 bases; nucleotides outside the gene matches: 8. Germline V gives CDR1 DFQATT, CDR2 SNEGSKA (reference sequence). CDR3 amino acids: CSARSPTGAPDTQYF. The CDR3 coding sequence is TGCAGTGCTAGAAGTCCGACAGGGGCCCCAGATACGCAGTATTTT.

CDR3 region: CSAIGIAGGYNEQFF. The DNA of the CDR3 is TGCAGTGCCATCGGAATAGCGGGAGGGTACAATGAGCAGTTCTTC. The chain links TRBV20-1 to TRBJ2-1; 11 bases align to TRBD2. This CDR3 is 15 amino acids long. V was pared by 6 bases and J by 4 bases, with 8 bases of the junction left unmatched. Germline V CDR1 and CDR2: DFQATT, SNEGSKA (reference sequence).

This clonotype came up many times. The J gene is TRBJ1-1, the V gene TRBV30; no clear D. Per the germline V gene, CDR1 is GTSNPN and CDR2 is SVGIG (reference sequence). This CDR3 region has 16 residues. The V end was cut by 2 bases, the J end by 1 base, with 17 bases between. The chain's CDR3 is CAWSPPPGQANTEAFF. The CDR3 nucleotides read TGTGCCTGGAGTCCCCCCCCCGGGCAGGCGAACACTGAAGCTTTCTTT. Full variable domain (rest looked up from reference TRBV30 and TRBJ1-1): SQTIHQWPATLVQPVGSPLSLECTVEGTSNPNLYWYRQAAGRGLQLLFYSVGIGQISSEVPQNLSASRPQDRQFILSSKKLLLSDSGFYLCAWSPPPGQANTEAFFGQGTRLTVV.

A note on this clonotype: A read error may be the cause here, since a much bigger clone is one base away. The chain uses TRBV29-1 and TRBJ2-7; TRBD1 matches at 9 bases. The CDR3 spans 13 residues. The germline V gene has CDR1 SQVTM and CDR2 ANQGSEA. CDR3 loop: CNATGTGKNEQYF. As DNA, the CDR3 is TGCAACGCAACCGGGACAGGGAAAAACGAGCAGTACTTC.

This clonotype appeared many times. V gene TRBV6-1 combines with J gene TRBJ1-5; no clear D. Germline V lookup: CDR1 MNHNS, CDR2 SASEGT. The CDR3 extends over 14 amino acids. The V end lost 6 bases, the J end lost 4 bases, and 13 bases lay between the germline ends. CDR3 region: CASSIAGENQPQHF. The CDR3 DNA reads TGTGCCAGCAGCATCGCAGGAGAAAATCAGCCCCAGCATTTT.

This clonotype was observed at least ten times. V usage is TRBV6-5 and J usage is TRBJ1-1; D not resolved. V dropped 2 bases and J dropped 2 bases, with 9 bases sitting between them. The CDR3 covers 14 residues. Germline CDR1 is MNHEY and CDR2 is SVGAGI. CDR3 DNA sequence: TGTGCCAGCAGTTACGCAGGAGCAAACACTGAAGCTTTCTTT. Its translation is CASSYAGANTEAFF.

A word on this clonotype: A much larger clone differs by one base, so this may be a read error. The chain combines TRBV12-3 or TRBV12-4 with TRBJ1-4; 7 nucleotides agree with TRBD1. The CDR3 covers 14 residues. The J segment lost 8 bases and the V segment lost 4 bases, leaving 7 bases of the junction unmatched. CDR3 amino acids: CASSSTPDREKLFF. CDR3 DNA: TGTGCCAGCAGTTCGACTCCGGACAGGGAAAAACTGTTTTTT.

The chain is built from TRBV28 and TRBJ2-7; 12 nucleotides agree with TRBD2. Germline-derived CDR1 and CDR2 are MDHEN and SYDVKM. This CDR3 is built from 15 residues. V lost 5 bases to trimming and J lost 2 bases; unmatched junction nucleotides: 4. The CDR3 DNA follows: TGTGCCAGCAGTACCTGGACTAGCGGGACCTACGAGCAGTACTTC. Translation gives CASSTWTSGTYEQYF.

This clonotype was seen repeatedly, ten times or more. The chain is built from TRBV28 and TRBJ1-1, with D perhaps TRBD1 (6 bases). The germline gives CDR1 MDHEN, CDR2 SYDVKM. V gave up 6 bases and J gave up 6 bases, with 17 bases separating them. This CDR3 contains 14 residues. In nucleotides, the CDR3 is TGTGCCAGCAGGCTTGGGGGGGCTGTTTCTGAAGCTTTCTTT. This codes for CASRLGGAVSEAFF.

This clonotype was recorded at least ten times. This chain links TRBV20-1 with TRBJ2-1; TRBD2 aligns across 10 bases. The trim removed 3 bases at V and 2 bases at J, leaving 4 bases unmatched. Looked up from germline, CDR1 is DFQATT and CDR2 is SNEGSKA (reference sequence). This CDR3 is built from 15 residues. CDR3 coding DNA: TGCAGTGCTAGCTCACTAGCGGGGACCTACAATGAGCAGTTCTTC. It encodes CSASSLAGTYNEQFF.

This clonotype was seen more than once but under ten times. This rearrangement joins TRBV27 to TRBJ2-1, with 7 bases matching TRBD1. This CDR3 is 17 amino acids long. Trimming at V came to 0 bases and at J to 6 bases, leaving 11 bases not matched to a gene. The germline V gene encodes CDR1 MNHEY and CDR2 SMNVEV (reference sequence). CDR3 sequence reads: CASSLSRQGPLFNEQFF. The CDR3 coding sequence is TGTGCCAGCAGTTTATCTCGACAGGGACCCTTGTTCAATGAGCAGTTCTTC.